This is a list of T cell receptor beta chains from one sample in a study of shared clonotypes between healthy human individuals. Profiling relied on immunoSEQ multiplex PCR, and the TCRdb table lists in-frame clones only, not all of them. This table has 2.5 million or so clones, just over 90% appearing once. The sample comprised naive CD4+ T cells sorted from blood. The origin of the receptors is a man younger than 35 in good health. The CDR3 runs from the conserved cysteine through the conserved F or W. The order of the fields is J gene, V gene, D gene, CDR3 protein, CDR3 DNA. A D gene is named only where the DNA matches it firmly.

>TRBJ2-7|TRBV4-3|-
CASSQDGQSKGYEQYF
TGCGCCAGCAGCCAAGACGGCCAAAGTAAGGGCTACGAGCAGTACTTC
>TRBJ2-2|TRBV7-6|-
CASSVIAGGELFF
TGTGCCAGCAGCGTGATAGCTGGCGGGGAGCTGTTTTTT
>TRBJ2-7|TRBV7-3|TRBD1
CASSRGQGASDEQYF
TGTGCCAGCAGCCGGGGACAGGGGGCGAGCGACGAGCAGTACTTC
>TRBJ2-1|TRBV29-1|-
CSVNDPREHEQFF
TGCAGCGTGAACGATCCGAGGGAGCATGAGCAGTTCTTC
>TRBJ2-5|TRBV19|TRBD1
CATTGGQETQYF
TGTGCCACTACAGGGGGCCAAGAGACCCAGTACTTC
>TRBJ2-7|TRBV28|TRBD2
CATASFGAGESYEQYF
TGTGCCACCGCCTCTTTTGGGGCGGGGGAATCCTACGAGCAGTACTTC
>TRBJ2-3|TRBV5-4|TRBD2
CASSLLGAGGTDTQYF
TGTGCCAGCAGCTTGCTGGGAGCGGGAGGCACAGATACGCAGTATTTT
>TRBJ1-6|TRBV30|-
CAWSSVRGRSPLHF
TGTGCCTGGAGTTCGGTAAGGGGTCGGTCACCCCTCCACTTT
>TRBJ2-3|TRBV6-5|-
CASRGTTDTQYF
TGTGCCAGCAGGGGAACCACAGATACGCAGTATTTT
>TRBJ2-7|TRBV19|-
CASSEGRTFSYEQYF
TGTGCCAGTAGCGAGGGACGGACTTTTTCCTACGAGCAGTACTTC
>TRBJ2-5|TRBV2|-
CASSVEVIETQYF
TGTGCCAGCAGTGTGGAGGTGATAGAGACCCAGTACTTC
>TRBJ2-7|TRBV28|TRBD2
CASSSPSGGDYEQYF
TGTGCCAGCAGTTCGCCTAGCGGGGGGGACTACGAGCAGTACTTC
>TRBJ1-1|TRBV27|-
CASSSNPAEAFF
TGTGCCAGCAGTTCAAACCCGGCTGAAGCTTTCTTT
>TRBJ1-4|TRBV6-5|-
CASSYSDGRTEKLFF
TGTGCCAGCAGTTACTCCGATGGGCGGACGGAAAAACTGTTTTTT
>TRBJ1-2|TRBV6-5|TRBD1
CASRRQGVSYGYTF
TGTGCCAGCAGGCGACAGGGGGTCAGCTATGGCTACACCTTC
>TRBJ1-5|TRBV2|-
CASSGGGNQPQHF
TGTGCCAGCAGCGGGGGCGGTAATCAGCCCCAGCATTTT
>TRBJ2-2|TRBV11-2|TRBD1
CASSHPHRGGQGGDGELFF
TGTGCCAGCAGCCACCCCCACCGTGGGGGACAGGGGGGCGACGGGGAGCTGTTTTTT
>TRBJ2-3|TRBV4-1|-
CASSQDLSTDTQYF
TGCGCCAGCAGCCAAGATCTGAGCACAGATACGCAGTATTTT
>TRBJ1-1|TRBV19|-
CASKLGGRTEAFF
TGTGCCAGTAAACTTGGGGGGCGTACTGAAGCTTTCTTT